The clone carrying this T cell receptor (beta chain) was counted a few times. The data were obtained in a study of OX40 agonist ivuxolimab in advanced cancers. Using immunoSEQ multiplex PCR, the repertoire was profiled, and TCRdb retains in-frame clones only, with some absent. The data show tens of thousands of clones, 89% seen once. This CDR3 comprises 14 residues. CDR1 is KGHSH and CDR2 is LQKENI in the germline V gene. Trimming shortened V by 4 bases and J by 1 base, and 8 bases separated the two germline ends. The source of this sequence is an adult with an advanced solid tumor such as melanoma, head and neck, liver or kidney cancer. The V and J genes are TRBV18 and TRBJ1-5, with D hard to call. The specimen was CD4+ or CD8+ T cells sorted from blood, collected in a trial of the OX40 agonist ivuxolimab. CDR3 nucleotides: TGTGCCAGCTCACGTCCGCAAAGCAATCAGCCCCAGCATTTT. It is translated as CASSRPQSNQPQHF.